Shown below are 13 T cell receptor beta chains from a single sample sequenced in a study of blood T cells in healthy people across ages. Through a sample-barcoded 5' primer and a J-beta primer mix, a second PCR was run for 7 to 11 cycles. TCRdb reprocessed the 5' RACE reads via MiXCR and lists one record per CDR3 protein. The top ten clones hold 15% to 20% of a sample with around 800,000 distinct CDR3 sequences, around 45% of them seen once. Specimen: blood. These receptors were obtained from a man older than 75 in good health.

This clonotype was observed a handful of times. The chain joins TRBV12-3 or TRBV12-4 to TRBJ2-3; a possible D gene is TRBD2 (7 bases). V was trimmed by 3 bases and J by 15 bases, leaving 22 bases between them. The CDR3 sequence is 14 residues long. In DNA form, the CDR3 reads TGTGCCAGCAGTTTGAGGGGGGGCACAGATACGGAATATTTT. Its translation is CASSLRGGTDTEYF.

This clonotype has just a few counts. The genes are TRBV6-1 and TRBJ2-1; D is ambiguous. CDR3 length: 16 amino acids. Per the germline V gene, CDR1 is MNHNS and CDR2 is SASEGT. Trimming took 6 bases from V and 8 from J, leaving 23 bases between them. The CDR3 DNA reads TGTGCCAGCAGGACCACCGCCGGCGGAAGGGTTGATGAGCAGTTCTTC. Amino acid sequence: CASRTTAGGRVDEQFF.

The rearrangement uses TRBV27 and TRBJ2-7; 8 positions match TRBD2. With 0 bases clipped from V and 3 bases from J, the junction kept 13 bases outside the gene matches. Germline assignment: CDR1 MNHEY and CDR2 SMNVEV (reference sequence). The CDR3 is 18 amino acids. This CDR3 is CASSLSRPSGGLNYEQYF. The DNA of the CDR3 is TGTGCCAGCAGTTTATCTAGGCCCAGCGGGGGCTTAAACTACGAGCAGTACTTC.

V gene TRBV6-2 or TRBV6-3 combines with J gene TRBJ1-1; 10 positions agree with TRBD1. After removal of 6 bases from V and 7 bases from J, the junction contained 8 bases not matched to a gene. The CDR3 has 14 amino acids. From germline, CDR1 is MNHEY and CDR2 SVGEGT. This CDR3 is CASRRQGAHSEAFF. In nucleotides, the CDR3 is TGTGCCAGCAGAAGACAGGGGGCGCATAGTGAAGCTTTCTTT.

The V gene is TRBV4-3, the J gene TRBJ2-5; D may be TRBD1 or TRBD2 (5 bases each). CDR1 and CDR2 (germline): LGHNA, YSLEER. This CDR3 is 13 amino acids long. V lost 3 bases to trimming and J lost 11 bases, with 16 bases between them. The CDR3 is CASSQEFMGEQYF. The CDR3 nucleotides are TGCGCCAGCAGCCAGGAATTTATGGGGGAGCAGTACTTC.

This clonotype has only a few counts. The J gene is TRBJ2-3, the V gene TRBV5-1, with 8 bases fitting TRBD2. The CDR3 totals 16 residues. Germline lookup yields CDR1 SGHRS and CDR2 YFSETQ. J gave up 2 bases and V 4 bases, and 9 bases lay outside the gene matches. This CDR3 reads CASSPESSGVTDTQYF. The CDR3 nucleotides are TGCGCCAGCAGCCCTGAGAGTAGCGGGGTCACAGATACGCAGTATTTT.

This clonotype was picked up a small number of times. V gene TRBV27 combines with J gene TRBJ2-7; possibly TRBD2 for D (6 bases). V gave up 6 bases and J gave up 0 bases, with 12 bases separating them. Per the germline V gene, CDR1 is MNHEY and CDR2 is SMNVEV (reference sequence). The CDR3 has 14 residues. The CDR3 DNA follows: TGTGCCAGCAGGTGGGGGGTTCTCTCCTACGAGCAGTACTTC. Its translation: CASRWGVLSYEQYF.

A note on this clonotype: A single base separates this from a much larger clone, so it may be a read error. J is TRBJ2-7 and V is TRBV6-1; TRBD1 agrees at 8 bases. CDR1 MNHNS and CDR2 SASEGT come from the germline V gene. The CDR3 totals 14 residues. The CDR3 loop reads CASRGTGLTYKQYF. Here the CDR3 DNA reads TGTGCCAGCAGGGGGACAGGCCTCACCTACAAGCAGTACTTC.

V usage is TRBV20-1 and J usage is TRBJ1-1; D unclear. V was shortened by 5 bases and J by 4 bases, with 14 bases between the two germline ends. The CDR3 has 13 amino acids. Per the germline V gene, CDR1 is DFQATT and CDR2 is SNEGSKA (reference sequence). CDR3 DNA: TGCAGTGCTCCCCGCGGGCCCGTCACTGAAGCTTTCTTT. Protein: CSAPRGPVTEAFF.

The chain is built from TRBV4-3 and TRBJ2-2; either TRBD1 or TRBD2 may fit D (5 bases each). CDR3 length equals 15 residues. V shed 2 bases and J shed 7 bases, with 14 bases lying between them. Germline values: CDR1 LGHNA, CDR2 YSLEER. DNA for the CDR3: TGCGCCAGCAGCCAACACGAGGGGCGGATCGGGGAGCTGTTTTTT. Its translation: CASSQHEGRIGELFF.

The gene calls are TRBV10-3 and TRBJ2-5; 8 nucleotides match TRBD2. This CDR3 has 14 amino acids. Losses at the gene ends were 6 bases for V and 0 bases for J; bases not matched to a gene: 3. The germline gives CDR1 ENHRY, CDR2 SYGVKD. The CDR3 protein is CAISGGGYQETQYF. In nucleotides, the CDR3 is TGTGCCATCAGCGGCGGGGGGTACCAAGAGACCCAGTACTTC.

The chain combines TRBV12-3 or TRBV12-4 with TRBJ2-1; TRBD1 matches at 12 bases. Trimming at V came to 5 bases and at J to 15 bases, leaving 5 bases not matched to a gene. The CDR3 runs to 12 residues. CDR3 nucleotides: TGTGCCAGCAGTATTGGGGACAGGGGGCGGTTCTTC. It specifies CASSIGDRGRFF.

The chain carries TRBV6-6 and TRBJ2-5, with 9 bases identical to TRBD2. The CDR3 consists of 13 residues. The germline V gene has CDR1 MNHNY and CDR2 SVGAGI (reference sequence). Germline trimming cut 6 bases from V and 7 bases from J; bases unmatched to any gene: 6. The CDR3 bases are TGTGCCAGCAGAGATTGGCGGGAGGGGACCCAGTACTTC. It codes for CASRDWREGTQYF.